This T cell receptor (beta chain) is from a study of blood T cell repertoires in COVID-19. The CDR3 runs 11 residues. V was pared by 4 bases and J by 5 bases, with 4 bases between. Profiled with immunoSEQ multiplex PCR; TCRdb holds only in-frame clones, not every one. The table shows around 270,000 clones, with 75% to 90% occurring only once. This clone has only one observation. This chain joins TRBV5-3 and TRBJ1-5; unclear D gene. TRBV5-3 is assigned to the ORF class and has an uncertain function. The receptor's source is a man under 40 with acute or convalescent COVID-19. The sample comprised peripheral blood. The CDR3 bases are TGTGCCAGAAGCAGAGATCAGCCCCAGCATTTT. Protein product: CARSRDQPQHF.